This TCR beta chain was captured by sequencing in a study of shared clonotypes between healthy human individuals. The V end lost 0 bases, the J end lost 4 bases, and 7 bases lay between the germline ends. This CDR3 contains 13 residues. Per germline, CDR1 SGDLS and CDR2 YYNGEE. Remarks on this clone: Other DNA sequences in this sample translate to the same CDR3.

Generated by immunoSEQ multiplex PCR, the TCRdb table keeps only in-frame clones and is missing some. Altogether fewer than 2.5 million clones are present, approximately 93% being singletons, with the ten largest covering approximately 0.37%. Material: naive CD4+ T cells from PBMCs. Subset denoted: CD45RA+ positively selected. The receptor comes from a man aged 18 to 29 in good health. Some clones in this sample may be carry-over from other donors' samples. The chain links TRBV9 to TRBJ2-5, with D possibly matching TRBD1 (5 bases). For the CDR3, the DNA is TGTGCCAGCAGCGTAGGAAGGGGAGAGACCCAGTACTTC. Its protein is CASSVGRGETQYF.